A single sample is the source of the 5 T cell receptor beta chains below, sequenced in a study of control samples from healthy donors and cancer patients. This table comes from immunoSEQ multiplex PCR, and its TCRdb copy is limited to in-frame clones, with some not included. The profile shows fewer than 90,000 clones, roughly 92% of them singletons. Sequencing was carried out using blood. The receptors originated from a woman aged 40 to 50 in good health.

The chain uses TRBV7-3 and TRBJ2-5, with a possible D match to TRBD1 (6 bases). Trimming took 6 bases from V and 5 from J, leaving 22 bases between them. Germline V gene data show CDR1 as SGHTA and CDR2 as FQGTGA. The CDR3 length is 16 residues. CDR3: CASRPDRTLTLETQYF. In nucleotides, the CDR3 is TGTGCCAGCAGGCCTGACAGGACACTAACCTTGGAGACCCAGTACTTC.

The rearrangement uses TRBV5-1 and TRBJ2-7; 7 bases agree with TRBD1. V trimming: 4 bases; J trimming: 0 bases; junction bases outside the gene matches: 7. Germline V lookup: CDR1 SGHRS, CDR2 YFSETQ. The CDR3 is made up of 15 amino acids. CDR3 amino acids: CASSQTTGSSYEQYF. Written as DNA, the CDR3 is TGCGCCAGCAGCCAGACGACAGGGAGCTCCTACGAGCAGTACTTC.

The chain couples TRBV7-9 to TRBJ1-6, with D possibly matching TRBD1 (5 bases). The CDR3 is 16 residues long. Germline CDR1 and CDR2: SEHNR and FQNEAQ (reference sequence). Trimming pared 3 bases from V and 1 base from J, leaving 10 bases between. CDR3 DNA sequence: TGTGCCAGCAGCTTTTCAGGGTTGTCCTATAATTCACCCCTCCACTTT. Its protein is CASSFSGLSYNSPLHF.

The chain recombines TRBV19 with TRBJ2-5; weak D call: TRBD2 (6 bases). Trimming took 6 bases from V and 5 from J, leaving 22 bases between them. The germline CDR1 and CDR2 sequences are LNHDA and SQIVND (reference sequence). The CDR3 spans 16 residues. CDR3 sequence reads: CASSVSVAGRRETQYF. DNA for the CDR3: TGTGCCAGTAGCGTCTCCGTTGCGGGGCGGAGGGAGACCCAGTACTTC.

The chain couples TRBV10-2 to TRBJ1-4, with a possible D match to TRBD1 (5 bases). Germline CDR1 and CDR2: WSHSY and SAAADI. The CDR3 loop spans 13 amino acids. Trimming stripped 6 bases from V and 8 bases from J, with 13 bases between. The CDR3, as DNA: TGCGCCAGCAGCCCCGGGACGGCCGAAAAACTGTTTTTT. It codes for CASSPGTAEKLFF.